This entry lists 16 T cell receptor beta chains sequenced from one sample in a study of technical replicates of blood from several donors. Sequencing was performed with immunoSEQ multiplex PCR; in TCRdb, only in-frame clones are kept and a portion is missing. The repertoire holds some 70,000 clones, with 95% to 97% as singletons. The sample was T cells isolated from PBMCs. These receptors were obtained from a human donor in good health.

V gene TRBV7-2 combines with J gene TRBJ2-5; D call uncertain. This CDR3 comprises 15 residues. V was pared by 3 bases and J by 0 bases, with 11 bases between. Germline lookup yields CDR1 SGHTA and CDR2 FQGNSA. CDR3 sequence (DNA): TGTGCCAGCAGCTTGACCCTAGAGTACCAAGAGACCCAGTACTTC. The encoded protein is CASSLTLEYQETQYF.

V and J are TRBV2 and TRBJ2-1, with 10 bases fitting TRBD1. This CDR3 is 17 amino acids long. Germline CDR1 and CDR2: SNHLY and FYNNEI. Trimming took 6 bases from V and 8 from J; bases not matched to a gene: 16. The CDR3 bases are TGTGCCAGCAGCTTCACAGGGACTGGGACAGGGGAGGATGAGCAGTTCTTC. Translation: CASSFTGTGTGEDEQFF.

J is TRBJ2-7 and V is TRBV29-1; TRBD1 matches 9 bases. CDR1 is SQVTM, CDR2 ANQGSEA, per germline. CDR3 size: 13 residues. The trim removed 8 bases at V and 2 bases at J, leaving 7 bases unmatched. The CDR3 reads CSISGTGPYEQYF. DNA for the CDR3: TGCAGCATCTCCGGGACAGGGCCCTACGAGCAGTACTTC.

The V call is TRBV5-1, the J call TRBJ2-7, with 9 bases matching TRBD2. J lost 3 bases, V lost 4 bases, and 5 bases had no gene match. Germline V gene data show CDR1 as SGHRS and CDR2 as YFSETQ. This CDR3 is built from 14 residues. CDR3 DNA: TGCGCCAGCAGCAGTAGTAGCGGGAGCTACGAGCAGTACTTC. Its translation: CASSSSSGSYEQYF.

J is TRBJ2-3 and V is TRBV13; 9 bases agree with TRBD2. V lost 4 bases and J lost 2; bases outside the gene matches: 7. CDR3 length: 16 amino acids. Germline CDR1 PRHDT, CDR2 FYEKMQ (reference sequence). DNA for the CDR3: TGTGCCAGCAGCTATCAAGCGGGAGGAGTCACAGATACGCAGTATTTT. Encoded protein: CASSYQAGGVTDTQYF.

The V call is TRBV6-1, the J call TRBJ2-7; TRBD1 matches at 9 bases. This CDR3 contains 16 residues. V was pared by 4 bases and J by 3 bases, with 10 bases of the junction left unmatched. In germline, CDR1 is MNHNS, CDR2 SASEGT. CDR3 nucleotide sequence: TGTGCCAGCAGTGGGGGGACAGGGCTGGTTCGCTACGAGCAGTACTTC. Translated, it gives CASSGGTGLVRYEQYF.

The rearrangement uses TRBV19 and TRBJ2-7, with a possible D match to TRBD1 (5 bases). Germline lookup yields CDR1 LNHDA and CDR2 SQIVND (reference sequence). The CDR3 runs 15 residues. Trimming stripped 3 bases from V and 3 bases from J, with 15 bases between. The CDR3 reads CASSIHSGANYEQYF. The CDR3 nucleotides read TGTGCCAGTAGTATCCACAGTGGGGCCAACTACGAGCAGTACTTC. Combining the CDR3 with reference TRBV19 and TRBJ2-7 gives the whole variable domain DGGITQSPKYLFRKEGQNVTLSCEQNLNHDAMYWYRQDPGQGLRLIYYSQIVNDFQKGDIAEGYSVSREKKESFPLTVTSAQKNPTAFYLCASSIHSGANYEQYFGPGTRLTVT.

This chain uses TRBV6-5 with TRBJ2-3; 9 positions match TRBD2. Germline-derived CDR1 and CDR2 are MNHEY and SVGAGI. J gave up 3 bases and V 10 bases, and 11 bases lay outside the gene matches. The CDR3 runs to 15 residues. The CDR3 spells CATSHNSGRTDTQYF. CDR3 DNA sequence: TGTGCCACTTCCCACAATAGCGGGAGAACAGATACGCAGTATTTT.

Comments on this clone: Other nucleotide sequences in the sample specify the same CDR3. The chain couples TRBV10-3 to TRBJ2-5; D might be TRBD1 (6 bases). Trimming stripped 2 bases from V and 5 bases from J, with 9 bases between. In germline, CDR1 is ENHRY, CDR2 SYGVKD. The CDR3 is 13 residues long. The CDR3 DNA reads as TGTGCCATCAGTGAGGCGAGGGGGGAGACCCAGTACTTC. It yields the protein CAISEARGETQYF.

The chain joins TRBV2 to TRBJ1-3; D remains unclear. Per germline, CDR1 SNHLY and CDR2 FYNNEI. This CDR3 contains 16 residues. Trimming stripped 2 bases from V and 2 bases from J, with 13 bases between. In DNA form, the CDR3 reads TGTGCCAGCAGTGAAAGACTCCTACCGACTGGAAACACCATATATTTT. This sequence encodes CASSERLLPTGNTIYF.

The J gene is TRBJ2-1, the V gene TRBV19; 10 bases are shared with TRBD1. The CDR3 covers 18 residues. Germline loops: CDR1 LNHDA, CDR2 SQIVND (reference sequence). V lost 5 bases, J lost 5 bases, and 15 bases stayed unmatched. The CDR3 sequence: CASSLTIMTGGLNNEQFF. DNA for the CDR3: TGTGCCAGTAGTCTGACAATTATGACAGGGGGCCTGAACAATGAGCAGTTCTTC.

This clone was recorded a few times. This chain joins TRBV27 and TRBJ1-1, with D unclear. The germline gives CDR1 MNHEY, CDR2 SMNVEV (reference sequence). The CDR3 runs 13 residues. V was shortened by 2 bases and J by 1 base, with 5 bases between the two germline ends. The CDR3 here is CASSLGGNTEAFF. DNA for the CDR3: TGTGCCAGCAGTTTAGGCGGGAACACTGAAGCTTTCTTT.

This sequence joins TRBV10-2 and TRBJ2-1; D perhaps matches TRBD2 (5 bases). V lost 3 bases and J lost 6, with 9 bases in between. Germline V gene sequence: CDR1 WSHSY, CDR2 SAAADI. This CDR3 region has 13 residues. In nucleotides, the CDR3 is TGCGCCAGCAGTGATCGGGGTCCCAATGAGCAGTTCTTC. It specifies CASSDRGPNEQFF.

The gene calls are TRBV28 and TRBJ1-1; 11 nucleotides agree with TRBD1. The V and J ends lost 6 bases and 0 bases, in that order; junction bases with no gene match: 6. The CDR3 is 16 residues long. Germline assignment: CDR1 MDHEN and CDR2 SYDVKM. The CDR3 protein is CASRGDRGVMNTEAFF. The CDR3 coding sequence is TGTGCCAGCAGGGGGGACAGGGGGGTTATGAACACTGAAGCTTTCTTT. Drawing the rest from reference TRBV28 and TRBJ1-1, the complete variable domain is DVKVTQSSRYLVKRTGEKVFLECVQDMDHENMFWYRQDPGLGLRLIYFSYDVKMKEKGDIPEGYSVSREKKERFSLILESASTNQTSMYLCASRGDRGVMNTEAFFGQGTRLTVV.

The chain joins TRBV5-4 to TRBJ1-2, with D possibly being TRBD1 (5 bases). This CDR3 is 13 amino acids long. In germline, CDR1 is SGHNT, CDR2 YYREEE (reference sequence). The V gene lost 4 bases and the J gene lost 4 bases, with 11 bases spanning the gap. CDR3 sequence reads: CASSPADSYGYTF. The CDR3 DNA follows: TGTGCCAGCAGCCCTGCAGACAGCTATGGCTACACCTTC.

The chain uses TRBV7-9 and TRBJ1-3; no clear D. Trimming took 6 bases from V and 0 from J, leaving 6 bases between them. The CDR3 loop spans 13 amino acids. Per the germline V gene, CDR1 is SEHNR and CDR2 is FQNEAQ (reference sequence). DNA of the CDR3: TGTGCCAGCAGTCAGATCTCTGGAAACACCATATATTTT. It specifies CASSQISGNTIYF. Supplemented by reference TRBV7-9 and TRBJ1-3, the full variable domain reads DTGVSQNPRHKITKRGQNVTFRCDPISEHNRLYWYRQTLGQGPEFLTYFQNEAQLEKSRLLSDRFSAERPKGSFSTLEIQRTEQGDSAMYLCASSQISGNTIYFGEGSWLTVV.